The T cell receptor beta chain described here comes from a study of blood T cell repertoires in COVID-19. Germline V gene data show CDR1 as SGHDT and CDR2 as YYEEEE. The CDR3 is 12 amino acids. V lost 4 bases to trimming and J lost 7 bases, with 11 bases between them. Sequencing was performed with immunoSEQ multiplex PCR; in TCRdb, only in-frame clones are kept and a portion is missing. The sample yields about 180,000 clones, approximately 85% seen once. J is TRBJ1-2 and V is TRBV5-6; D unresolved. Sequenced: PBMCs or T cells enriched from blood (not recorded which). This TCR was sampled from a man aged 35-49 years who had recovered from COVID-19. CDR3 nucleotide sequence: TGTGCCAGCAGCCCGAGGGCCGGTGGCTACACCTTC. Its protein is CASSPRAGGYTF. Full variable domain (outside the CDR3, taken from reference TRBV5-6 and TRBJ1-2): DAGVTQSPTHLIKTRGQQVTLRCSPKSGHDTVSWYQQALGQGPQFIFQYYEEEERQRGNFPDRFSGHQFPNYSSELNVNALLLGDSALYLCASSPRAGGYTFGSGTRLTVV.